Each of the 22 T cell receptor beta chains below was sequenced from the same sample in a study of T cell repertoires in aging, cancer and after chemotherapy. Peripheral blood genomic DNA, not sorted cells or RNA, was the template. Rearranged V-D-J TRB sequences were amplified with a mixed TRB-A/B primer pool. TCRdb re-derived calls from the multiplex PCR reads in MiXCR, one entry per CDR3 protein. The sample includes more than 4,500 distinct CDR3 sequences, around 20% of them seen just once. Sequencing input: blood. The receptors derive from a human donor in good health. The donor label of this sample is uncertain.

This clonotype is judged medium-sized. The chain recombines TRBV18 with TRBJ1-6, with 9 bases that match TRBD1. This CDR3 contains 17 residues. V lost 6 bases to trimming and J lost 6 bases; unmatched junction nucleotides: 12. Germline V gives CDR1 KGHSH, CDR2 LQKENI. This chain's CDR3 is CASSDTGTGPPNSPLHF. The CDR3 DNA is TGTGCCAGCTCCGATACCGGGACAGGGCCTCCTAATTCACCCCTCCACTTT.

A note on this clonotype: The junction and the germline gene differ at one end; a read error may be behind it. The chain joins TRBV6-6 to TRBJ1-1; D is ambiguous. The germline V gene has CDR1 MNHNY and CDR2 SVGAGI (reference sequence). The length of the CDR3 is 14 residues. The CDR3 loop is CASSGRSLNTKAFF. The CDR3 DNA reads as TGTGCCAGCAGTGGCCGGAGCCTGAACACTAAAGCTTTCTTT.

The V call is TRBV20-1, the J call TRBJ1-2; D remains ambiguous. In germline, CDR1 is DFQATT, CDR2 SNEGSKA (reference sequence). CDR3 length: 13 residues. Trimming removed 0 bases from V and 8 bases from J, with 13 bases in between. The CDR3 protein is CSARDSVSRGYTF. The CDR3 DNA is TGCAGTGCTAGAGACAGCGTATCGCGAGGCTACACCTTC.

This clonotype is labeled as medium-sized (0.01 to 0.1%). J is TRBJ1-4 and V is TRBV15; D is ambiguous. Germline CDR1 is LNHNV and CDR2 is YYDKDF (reference sequence). This CDR3 is 13 amino acids long. The V end was cut by 6 bases, the J end by 8 bases, with 13 bases between. The CDR3 is CATRTPPSEKLFF. In DNA, the CDR3 is TGTGCCACCAGGACTCCTCCTTCCGAAAAACTGTTTTTT.

The chain joins TRBV6-1 to TRBJ1-1; tentatively, D is TRBD1 (5 bases). Germline V gene lookup returns CDR1 MNHNS and CDR2 SASEGT. The CDR3 loop spans 12 amino acids. Trimming pared 3 bases from V and 3 bases from J, leaving 5 bases between. CDR3 loop: CASSETDTEAFF. The DNA for the CDR3 is TGTGCCAGCAGTGAGACAGACACTGAAGCTTTCTTT.

This clonotype is deemed medium-sized. The chain has TRBV6-6 and TRBJ1-4, with D possibly matching TRBD1 (6 bases). Looked up from germline, CDR1 is MNHNY and CDR2 is SVGAGI (reference sequence). The CDR3 sequence is 12 residues long. Trimming cost V 7 bases and J 5 bases, with 8 bases left between them. In DNA form, the CDR3 reads TGTGCCAGCACCCAGGGGAATGAAAAACTGTTTTTT. Protein: CASTQGNEKLFF.

This clonotype is labeled as medium-sized (0.01 to 0.1%). The genes are TRBV30 and TRBJ1-5, with D perhaps TRBD1 (6 bases). Germline CDR1 GTSNPN, CDR2 SVGIG (reference sequence). V was shortened by 3 bases and J by 3 bases, with 9 bases between the two germline ends. This CDR3 region has 13 residues. The CDR3 nucleotides read TGTGCCTGGAGCAGGGACAACAATCAGCCCCAGCATTTT. Its translation is CAWSRDNNQPQHF.

By share, this clonotype counts as medium-sized. The chain combines TRBV6-5 with TRBJ2-4, with D perhaps TRBD1 or TRBD2 (5 bases each). Trimming stripped 6 bases from V and 10 bases from J, with 16 bases between. The germline gives CDR1 MNHEY, CDR2 SVGAGI. The CDR3 runs to 13 residues. The CDR3 bases are TGTGCCAGCAGGATGGGGGAAGATTTGATTCAGTACTTC. Translation gives CASRMGEDLIQYF.

The table lists this clonotype with a count of one. The chain is built from TRBV5-4 and TRBJ2-1, with TRBD2 matching over 14 bases. Germline trimming cut 4 bases from V and 9 bases from J; bases unmatched to any gene: 3. The CDR3 is 14 residues long. Germline values: CDR1 SGHNT, CDR2 YYREEE (reference sequence). CDR3 bases: TGTGCCAGCAGCATTGGACTAGCGGGGGGTGAGCAGTTCTTC. Translation: CASSIGLAGGEQFF.

Written as DNA, the CDR3 is TGTGCCAGTAGTCCGGGTAGCGGGGGGGGCAATGAGCAGTTCTTC. Its protein product is CASSPGSGGGNEQFF. The gene calls are TRBV19 and TRBJ2-1; 11 bases align to TRBD2. The CDR3 is made up of 15 amino acids. CDR1 is LNHDA and CDR2 is SQIVND in the germline V gene (reference sequence). After removal of 5 bases from V and 6 bases from J, the junction contained 6 bases not matched to a gene.

This clonotype qualifies as medium-sized. J is TRBJ2-4 and V is TRBV5-6; 7 nucleotides match TRBD2. CDR1 and CDR2 from the germline V gene are SGHDT and YYEEEE. V was clipped by 4 bases and J by 8 bases; unmatched bases: 9. The CDR3 length is 14 residues. CDR3 residues: CASSTGTILDIQYF. In nucleotides, the CDR3 is TGTGCCAGCAGCACCGGGACTATCTTAGACATTCAGTACTTC.

This clonotype is medium-sized by share. The chain joins TRBV6-5 to TRBJ2-3, with TRBD2 as a possible D gene (6 bases). Trimming removed 3 bases at V and 9 bases at J, with 16 bases between. Looked up from germline, CDR1 is MNHEY and CDR2 is SVGAGI. The CDR3 loop spans 14 amino acids. The chain's CDR3 is CASSYGWEDQTQYF. As DNA, the CDR3 is TGTGCCAGCAGTTATGGTTGGGAGGACCAAACGCAGTATTTT.

This clonotype is medium-sized. V is TRBV6-1 and J is TRBJ1-6; D is ambiguous. Trimming pared 6 bases from V and 7 bases from J, leaving 16 bases between. The germline gives CDR1 MNHNS, CDR2 SASEGT. This CDR3 is 15 amino acids long. As DNA, the CDR3 is TGTGCCAGCAGATCAGCTGGGCGTCCCAATTCACCCCTCCACTTT. Its translation is CASRSAGRPNSPLHF.

By its share, this clonotype is medium-sized. The chain employs TRBV5-4 and TRBJ2-3, with 14 positions matching TRBD2. Germline V gene sequence: CDR1 SGHNT, CDR2 YYREEE (reference sequence). The V segment lost 4 bases and the J segment 0 bases; nucleotides outside the gene matches: 4. The CDR3 length is 17 residues. The CDR3 DNA reads TGTGCCAGCAGCCTAGGGACTAGCGGGGGTAGCACAGATACGCAGTATTTT. It translates to CASSLGTSGGSTDTQYF.

In its sample, this clonotype is medium-sized. J is TRBJ2-2 and V is TRBV18; no firm D call. V dropped 6 bases and J dropped 3 bases, with 11 bases sitting between them. The CDR3 length is 14 residues. In germline, CDR1 is KGHSH, CDR2 LQKENI. The CDR3 region is CASSPPRYTGELFF. CDR3 coding DNA: TGTGCCAGCTCCCCCCCTCGCTACACCGGGGAGCTGTTTTTT.

This clonotype is medium-sized (0.01 to 0.1%) by share. The chain carries TRBV14 and TRBJ2-5; 7 bases line up with TRBD1. V dropped 2 bases and J dropped 4; count of bases not matched to a gene: 1. The germline V gene has CDR1 SGHDN and CDR2 FVKESK. The CDR3 extends over 13 amino acids. CDR3 residues: CASSQRDRETQYF. In nucleotides, the CDR3 is TGTGCCAGCAGCCAACGGGACAGAGAGACCCAGTACTTC.

This clonotype was seen a few times. This sequence joins TRBV20-1 and TRBJ2-1, with D tentatively TRBD2 (5 bases). Per germline, CDR1 DFQATT and CDR2 SNEGSKA (reference sequence). This CDR3 is 14 amino acids long. V was clipped by 3 bases and J by 5 bases, with 14 bases between them. Here the CDR3 reads CSARYRGINNEQFF. The CDR3 DNA reads TGCAGTGCTAGGTATCGGGGAATTAACAATGAGCAGTTCTTC.

With regard to this clonotype: This may be a read error: a much more frequent sequence differs by one nucleotide. V usage is TRBV5-1 and J usage is TRBJ2-2; 10 nucleotides match TRBD2. Germline values: CDR1 SGHRS, CDR2 YFSETQ. The CDR3 length is 17 residues. In DNA, the CDR3 is TGCGCCAGCGGCTTGGCCACTAGCGGGAAGTCCACCGGGGAGCTGTTTTTT. This translates into CASGLATSGKSTGELFF.

By proportion, this clonotype is medium-sized (0.01 to 0.1%). The chain uses TRBV29-1 and TRBJ1-2, with 8 bases identical to TRBD1. Germline V gene sequence: CDR1 SQVTM, CDR2 ANQGSEA. V trimming: 1 base; J trimming: 0 bases; junction bases outside the gene matches: 7. The CDR3 has 16 residues. The CDR3 loop is CSVEGGQTGANYGYTF. The CDR3, as DNA: TGCAGCGTTGAAGGGGGGCAGACAGGGGCTAACTATGGCTACACCTTC.

This clonotype is medium-sized within its sample. The V gene is TRBV19, the J gene TRBJ1-1; D gene unclear. Germline lookup yields CDR1 LNHDA and CDR2 SQIVND (reference sequence). Between the trimmed V and J ends, which lost 1 base and 0 bases, there was a span of 3 bases. The CDR3 extends over 13 amino acids. The CDR3 loop is CASSIAMNTEAFF. The CDR3 coding sequence is TGTGCCAGTAGTATAGCCATGAACACTGAAGCTTTCTTT.

Remarks on this clonotype: Since a much larger clone is just one base distant, this may be a read error. This chain uses TRBV27 with TRBJ1-2, with D perhaps matching TRBD1 (6 bases). This CDR3 is 14 amino acids long. Germline V gene lookup returns CDR1 MNHEY and CDR2 SMNVEV (reference sequence). The CDR3 DNA follows: TGTGCCAGCAGTTTATCTGAGGGGGACTATGGCTGCACCTTC. This sequence encodes CASSLSEGDYGCTF.

This chain joins TRBV12-3 or TRBV12-4 and TRBJ2-1; TRBD1 matches 9 bases. The V and J ends lost 5 bases and 4 bases, in that order; junction bases with no gene match: 9. This CDR3 region has 16 residues. The CDR3 is CASSPQPGQGYNEQFF. As DNA, the CDR3 is TGTGCCAGCAGTCCCCAACCGGGACAGGGTTACAATGAGCAGTTCTTC.